This T cell receptor beta chain was identified during a study of molecular identifiers for immune sequencing clone quantification. Study observations and caveats: Among about a million naive cells, spiked Jurkat TCR RNA from a single cell was reportedly detectable. Over 99% of CMV-specific effector molecules, but under 1% of naive ones, were in clones above 20 copies.

This clonotype was observed at least ten times. As yet, its antigen is unknown. TCRdb used MiXCR to reprocess the PCR reads, holding one entry per CDR3 protein. Of 40,000 to 50,000 distinct CDR3 sequences listed, about 19% were seen once; the top ten hold less than 1.2%. V lost 3 bases, J lost 4 bases, and 21 bases lay in between. The CDR3 spans 17 residues. CDR1 and CDR2 (germline): SGHNT, YYREEE (reference sequence). This TCR derives from a human donor in good health. Some libraries in this study had Jurkat cell RNA spiked in. The genes are TRBV5-4 and TRBJ2-3; weak D call: TRBD1 (5 bases). Sequencing used naive CD8+ T cells from blood, with Jurkat cell RNA spiked in. Subset defined: FACS-sorted CD8+CD4-CCR7+CD45RA+ naive T cells. For the CDR3, the DNA is TGTGCCAGCAGCTCCCCCTTCAGGGATCCCCTCCCAGATACGCAGTATTTT. Translating it yields CASSSPFRDPLPDTQYF.